This T cell receptor beta chain comes out of a study of T-cell reconstitution after alpha-beta-depleted transplantation in children. General study points: Several patients had high TCRbeta diversity at day 60; it came from surviving recipient T cells and thymic progenitors. Among T cells one year after transplant, newly produced cells accounted for most counts and diversity. In patients about two months after transplant, alpha-beta T cells reportedly arose from several hundred expanded graft clones.

As for this clonotype: The target antigen is unknown.

The CDR3 totals 19 residues. V dropped 0 bases and J dropped 0 bases, with 15 bases sitting between them. The germline CDR1 and CDR2 sequences are MGHRA and YSYEKL. Library preparation (for TCRbeta) was performed with unique molecular identifiers. TCRdb reanalysed the PCR reads using MiXCR and keeps one entry per CDR3 protein. This table has 800,000 to 1,000,000 distinct CDR3 sequences, roughly 29% appearing once. The sample was PBMCs, mostly from graft donor cells, taken 360 days after TCRalphabeta/CD19-depleted stem cell transplant. The TCR originated in a boy in the first two years of life who had a stem cell transplant for SCID, so the T cells may come from the graft donor. The chain combines TRBV4-1 with TRBJ2-6; D uncertain. CDR3 loop: CASSQDFRVSSSGANVLTF. Here the CDR3 DNA reads TGCGCCAGCAGCCAAGATTTTAGGGTCAGTAGCTCTGGGGCCAACGTCCTGACTTTC.